Listed here is a single T cell receptor beta chain. The data stem from a study of cytomegalovirus exposure and HLA in healthy donors. Per the germline V gene, CDR1 is LNHNV and CDR2 is YYDKDF (reference sequence). The CDR3 has 17 residues. V was clipped by 1 base and J by 4 bases; unmatched bases: 6. Method: immunoSEQ multiplex PCR; TCRdb's copy keeps in-frame clones and lacks some. Altogether 130,000 to 150,000 clones are present, 85% to 90% being singletons, with the ten largest covering 7.9%. The sample consisted of PBMCs. The clonotype was recovered from a woman between 18 and 29 years old in good health and CMV-seropositive. V is TRBV15 and J is TRBJ2-3; 12 bases map to TRBD2. The CDR3 nucleotides are TGTGCCACCAGCAGAGCGTCTAGCGGGGGGGCAGCAGATACGCAGTATTTT. Residues: CATSRASSGGAADTQYF. Combining the CDR3 with reference TRBV15 and TRBJ2-3 gives the whole variable domain DAMVIQNPRYQVTQFGKPVTLSCSQTLNHNVMYWYQQKSSQAPKLLFHYYDKDFNNEADTPDNFQSRRPNTSFCFLDIRSPGLGDTAMYLCATSRASSGGAADTQYFGPGTRLTVL.